The 29 T cell receptor beta chains listed next were all sequenced from one sample in a study of regulatory T cells in long-lasting Graves disease. Combining iRepertoire HTBI primers with Arm-PCR of CDR3 regions, the authors built TCR beta libraries. TCRdb reprocessed the multiplex PCR reads via MiXCR and lists one record per CDR3 protein. The sample gives under 450,000 distinct CDR3 sequences, 20% to 25% of which show up once; roughly 26% is in the top ten. As for time point: persistent/refractory GD, antithyroid drugs over 5 years with positive TRAb. With RNA extracted from PBMCs as input, the TCR library was made. This specimen consisted of peripheral blood mononuclear cells (PBMCs), obtained when the disease was refractory, from a patient treated with antithyroid drugs. Receptor source: a female donor with Graves disease.

This clonotype was observed a handful of times. The V gene is TRBV7-9, the J gene TRBJ1-3; TRBD1 is a possible D gene (5 bases). Germline V lookup: CDR1 SEHNR, CDR2 FQNEAQ (reference sequence). The CDR3 length is 18 residues. Trimming pared 0 bases from V and 0 bases from J, leaving 15 bases between. CDR3 protein: CASSLALGTGYSGNTIYF. CDR3 DNA sequence: TGTGCCAGCAGCTTAGCACTTGGTACAGGTTACTCTGGAAACACCATATATTTT.

The rearrangement joins TRBV10-3 to TRBJ2-7; 10 bases match TRBD2. Germline V lookup: CDR1 ENHRY, CDR2 SYGVKD. With V trimmed by 6 bases and J by 0 bases, 11 bases remained unmatched. The CDR3 contains 17 residues. This CDR3 is CAIRGTSVKPSSYEQYF. Here the CDR3 DNA reads TGTGCCATCAGGGGGACTAGCGTTAAACCTAGCTCCTACGAGCAGTACTTC.

This clonotype was seen a few times. The CDR3 loop is CAWSRQSTGELFF. The DNA for the CDR3 is TGTGCCTGGAGTCGACAGAGCACCGGGGAGCTGTTTTTT. The rearrangement uses TRBV30 and TRBJ2-2; D is possibly TRBD1 (5 bases). The length of the CDR3 is 13 residues. The V end lost 2 bases, the J end lost 4 bases, and 8 bases lay between the germline ends. Germline loops: CDR1 GTSNPN, CDR2 SVGIG (reference sequence).

The J gene is TRBJ2-1, the V gene TRBV28; D gene unclear. The CDR3 totals 13 residues. Trimming removed 11 bases at V and 0 bases at J, with 11 bases between. CDR1 and CDR2 from the germline V gene are MDHEN and SYDVKM. In DNA, the CDR3 is TGTGCCGTGGCGCCCTTCTCCTACAATGAGCAGTTCTTC. This encodes CAVAPFSYNEQFF.

This clonotype was seen many times. This chain links TRBV7-9 with TRBJ1-4, with D unresolved. The CDR3 has 14 residues. V lost 3 bases and J 1 base, leaving 6 bases between the germline ends. In germline, CDR1 is SEHNR, CDR2 FQNEAQ (reference sequence). CDR3 loop: CASSLVGTNEKLFF. The CDR3 nucleotides read TGTGCCAGCAGCTTGGTTGGAACTAATGAAAAACTGTTTTTT. The entire variable domain, with the rest obtained from reference TRBV7-9 and TRBJ1-4, is as follows: DTGVSQNPRHKITKRGQNVTFRCDPISEHNRLYWYRQTLGQGPEFLTYFQNEAQLEKSRLLSDRFSAERPKGSFSTLEIQRTEQGDSAMYLCASSLVGTNEKLFFGSGTQLSVL.

This clonotype was seen a few times. The chain couples TRBV4-2 to TRBJ1-1, with 7 bases aligning to TRBD1. CDR1 is LGHNA and CDR2 is YNFKEQ in the germline V gene. The CDR3 totals 13 residues. The V gene end was trimmed by 4 bases and the J gene end by 5 bases; junction bases not matched to a gene: 4. The CDR3 sequence is CASSPGTETEAFF. CDR3 nucleotides: TGTGCCAGCAGCCCCGGGACAGAGACTGAAGCTTTCTTT.

This clonotype was seen repeatedly, ten times or more. This chain connects TRBV7-2 to TRBJ2-5, with TRBD1 matching 8 bases. V was clipped by 8 bases and J by 4 bases; unmatched bases: 6. From germline, CDR1 is SGHTA and CDR2 FQGNSA. The CDR3 extends over 13 amino acids. CDR3: CASLRTGRETQYF. In DNA form, the CDR3 reads TGTGCCAGCCTTAGGACAGGGAGAGAGACCCAGTACTTC.

The chain joins TRBV2 to TRBJ2-1; TRBD2 agrees at 7 bases. Trimming at V came to 0 bases and at J to 4 bases, leaving 6 bases not matched to a gene. The CDR3 covers 16 residues. CDR1 SNHLY and CDR2 FYNNEI come from the germline V gene. CDR3 in amino acids: CASSEAGLAVYNEQFF. The CDR3 DNA reads as TGTGCCAGCAGTGAAGCGGGGCTAGCGGTTTACAATGAGCAGTTCTTC.

This clonotype was detected many times. This rearrangement joins TRBV20-1 to TRBJ2-7; TRBD2 aligns across 9 bases. Germline loops: CDR1 DFQATT, CDR2 SNEGSKA (reference sequence). CDR3 length equals 16 residues. The V segment lost 2 bases and the J segment 1 base; nucleotides outside the gene matches: 9. CDR3 nucleotide sequence: TGCAGTGCTAGAAGTCCGGGGCGGGAGGGATCCTACGAGCAGTACTTC. Translation: CSARSPGREGSYEQYF.

The chain couples TRBV5-1 to TRBJ2-2; 10 nucleotides agree with TRBD1. Unmatched junction bases numbered 7, after V lost 6 bases and J lost 5 bases. The length of the CDR3 is 15 residues. Looked up from germline, CDR1 is SGHRS and CDR2 is YFSETQ. The CDR3 DNA follows: TGCGCCAGCACCCGGGACAGGGGACCGACCGGGGAGCTGTTTTTT. Amino acids: CASTRDRGPTGELFF.

The gene calls are TRBV4-2 and TRBJ2-2; TRBD2 aligns across 8 bases. V lost 1 base and J lost 1; bases outside the gene matches: 2. Per the germline V gene, CDR1 is LGHNA and CDR2 is YNFKEQ. This CDR3 has 16 amino acids. The CDR3 sequence is CASSQASGGNTGELFF. The CDR3 DNA sequence: TGTGCCAGCAGCCAAGCCAGCGGGGGGAACACCGGGGAGCTGTTTTTT.

The gene calls are TRBV6-2 or TRBV6-3 and TRBJ2-2; 13 bases line up with TRBD2. This CDR3 is built from 17 residues. Germline lookup yields CDR1 MNHEY and CDR2 SVGEGT. The V segment lost 6 bases and the J segment 8 bases; nucleotides outside the gene matches: 12. Written as DNA, the CDR3 is TGTGCCAGCAGCTACATACCCGGGACTAGCGGGATTGGGGAGCTGTTTTTT. This codes for CASSYIPGTSGIGELFF.

The CDR3 bases are TGTGCCAGTAGTAGTAGAACGGGGACTATGAATGAGCAGTTCTTC. Protein: CASSSRTGTMNEQFF. The genes are TRBV19 and TRBJ2-1; 7 bases fit TRBD2. Germline loops: CDR1 LNHDA, CDR2 SQIVND (reference sequence). Trimming at V came to 4 bases and at J to 7 bases, leaving 10 bases not matched to a gene. The CDR3 is 15 amino acids.

This clonotype was counted between two and nine times. The chain couples TRBV27 to TRBJ1-1, with D hard to call. V was cut by 3 bases and J by 5 bases, with 10 bases left in between. The CDR3 loop spans 13 amino acids. Per the germline V gene, CDR1 is MNHEY and CDR2 is SMNVEV (reference sequence). The CDR3 DNA follows: TGTGCCAGCAGTTTTTCCGGGATGACTGAAGCTTTCTTT. Translating gives CASSFSGMTEAFF.

This clonotype turned up a few times. The chain combines TRBV29-1 with TRBJ2-7; weak D call: TRBD1 (6 bases). Germline CDR1 SQVTM, CDR2 ANQGSEA. The CDR3 has 12 residues. V was trimmed by 5 bases and J by 6 bases, leaving 14 bases between them. In DNA, the CDR3 is TGCAGCGTTTTACAGGGTATCTCCGAGCAGTACTTC. Translating gives CSVLQGISEQYF.

This clonotype was counted only a few times. The J gene is TRBJ1-6, the V gene TRBV10-3; the D is unclear. Germline CDR1 is ENHRY and CDR2 is SYGVKD. The CDR3 loop spans 15 amino acids. V lost 0 bases and J lost 15, with 18 bases in between. CDR3 sequence (DNA): TGTGCCATCAGTGAGTCCGTACACGGAAACCTTCTCCTCCACTTT. Protein: CAISESVHGNLLLHF.

The chain combines TRBV29-1 with TRBJ2-1; D not resolved. The CDR3 spans 16 residues. Germline CDR1 SQVTM, CDR2 ANQGSEA. Trimming pared 1 base from V and 0 bases from J, leaving 13 bases between. The chain's CDR3 is CSVEGIYLSSYNEQFF. The CDR3 DNA reads as TGCAGCGTTGAAGGAATCTACCTTAGCTCCTACAATGAGCAGTTCTTC.

This clonotype was detected many times. V and J are TRBV10-3 and TRBJ1-1; 7 nucleotides agree with TRBD1. The CDR3 extends over 16 amino acids. Trimming at V came to 6 bases and at J to 3 bases, leaving 13 bases not matched to a gene. CDR1 and CDR2 (germline): ENHRY, SYGVKD. The CDR3 bases are TGTGCCATCAGGAGGGACAGAGGGGGACGAGACACTGAAGCTTTCTTT. Amino acid sequence: CAIRRDRGGRDTEAFF.

This clonotype occurred a few times. The chain combines TRBV29-1 with TRBJ1-2; D not resolved. The V gene lost 6 bases and the J gene lost 2 bases, with 10 bases spanning the gap. The CDR3 sequence is 12 residues long. Germline assignment: CDR1 SQVTM and CDR2 ANQGSEA. CDR3 amino acids: CSVAGSNYGYTF. Written as DNA, the CDR3 is TGCAGCGTAGCTGGCAGCAACTATGGCTACACCTTC. The whole variable domain, remainder taken from reference TRBV29-1 and TRBJ1-2, is SAVISQKPSRDICQRGTSLTIQCQVDSQVTMMFWYRQQPGQSLTLIATANQGSEATYESGFVIDKFPISRPNLTFSTLTVSNMSPEDSSIYLCSVAGSNYGYTFGSGTRLTVV.

Many counts were recorded for this clonotype. The chain couples TRBV29-1 to TRBJ1-5, with D unclear. The V end was cut by 4 bases, the J end by 0 bases, with 7 bases between. Per the germline V gene, CDR1 is SQVTM and CDR2 is ANQGSEA. CDR3 length: 13 residues. CDR3 residues: CSVGPNSNQPQHF. CDR3 bases: TGCAGCGTTGGCCCTAATAGCAATCAGCCCCAGCATTTT.

This clonotype came up many times. This rearrangement joins TRBV2 to TRBJ2-1, with D maybe TRBD2 (6 bases). CDR3 length: 16 residues. V shed 6 bases and J shed 0 bases, with 15 bases lying between them. CDR1 is SNHLY and CDR2 is FYNNEI in the germline V gene. The CDR3 is CASSREVGSSYNEQFF. The CDR3 region has the DNA TGTGCCAGCAGCAGGGAGGTGGGAAGCTCCTACAATGAGCAGTTCTTC.

CDR3 sequence (DNA): TGTGCCAGCGGCCGCAGGGGGGAGACCCAGTACTTC. Its protein product is CASGRRGETQYF. The V call is TRBV25-1, the J call TRBJ2-5; 7 bases agree with TRBD1. Trimming at V came to 8 bases and at J to 5 bases, leaving 5 bases not matched to a gene. This CDR3 has 12 residues. Per the germline V gene, CDR1 is MGHDK and CDR2 is SYGVNS.

The rearrangement links TRBV3-1 to TRBJ2-7; 7 positions agree with TRBD1. The CDR3 spans 14 residues. From germline, CDR1 is LGHDT and CDR2 YNNKEL (reference sequence). J was trimmed by 2 bases and V by 4 bases; bases with no gene match: 5. CDR3 sequence (DNA): TGTGCCAGCAGCCGGGCAGGGACAGCCTACGAGCAGTACTTC. This codes for CASSRAGTAYEQYF.

The table lists this clonotype with a few counts. The genes are TRBV28 and TRBJ2-1; D may be TRBD1 or TRBD2 (5 bases each). Germline assignment: CDR1 MDHEN and CDR2 SYDVKM. The CDR3 has 11 residues. V shed 6 bases and J shed 10 bases, with 10 bases lying between them. The CDR3 DNA sequence: TGTGCCAGCAGCCCCGAGGGGGAGCAGTTCTTC. Amino acid sequence: CASSPEGEQFF. Full variable domain (outside the CDR3, taken from reference TRBV28 and TRBJ2-1): DVKVTQSSRYLVKRTGEKVFLECVQDMDHENMFWYRQDPGLGLRLIYFSYDVKMKEKGDIPEGYSVSREKKERFSLILESASTNQTSMYLCASSPEGEQFFGPGTRLTVL.

The chain is built from TRBV7-2 and TRBJ2-7; TRBD1 aligns across 7 bases. The CDR3 totals 13 residues. J lost 4 bases, V lost 5 bases, and 5 bases had no gene match. Germline V lookup: CDR1 SGHTA, CDR2 FQGNSA. CDR3 in amino acids: CASSHGQEYEQYF. CDR3 DNA: TGTGCCAGCAGCCACGGACAGGAGTACGAGCAGTACTTC.

This clonotype showed up many times. The V and J genes are TRBV6-5 and TRBJ1-2, with a weak D call TRBD1 (6 bases). V was clipped by 2 bases and J by 6 bases, with 10 bases between them. CDR1 and CDR2 (germline): MNHEY, SVGAGI. The length of the CDR3 is 13 residues. The CDR3: CASSYPHRDGYTF. CDR3 bases: TGTGCCAGCAGTTACCCCCACAGGGATGGCTACACCTTC.

This clonotype has at least ten counts. As DNA, the CDR3 is TGTGCCAGCAGTATCCCGGGACATCCATACGAGCAGTACTTC. Translated: CASSIPGHPYEQYF. The chain links TRBV28 to TRBJ2-7; a possible D gene is TRBD1 (6 bases). The CDR3 length is 14 residues. Trimming stripped 5 bases from V and 4 bases from J, with 15 bases between. Per the germline V gene, CDR1 is MDHEN and CDR2 is SYDVKM. Looking up the rest from reference TRBV28 and TRBJ2-7 gives the full variable domain: DVKVTQSSRYLVKRTGEKVFLECVQDMDHENMFWYRQDPGLGLRLIYFSYDVKMKEKGDIPEGYSVSREKKERFSLILESASTNQTSMYLCASSIPGHPYEQYFGPGTRLTVT.

This clonotype was observed at least ten times. V gene TRBV9 combines with J gene TRBJ2-7; tentative D call: TRBD2 (7 bases). This CDR3 is 14 amino acids long. Between the trimmed V and J ends, which lost 2 bases and 5 bases, there was a span of 14 bases. CDR1 is SGDLS and CDR2 is YYNGEE in the germline V gene. CDR3: CASSVEGGAHEQYF. In nucleotides, the CDR3 is TGTGCCAGCAGCGTTGAAGGGGGGGCGCACGAGCAGTACTTC.

This clonotype has just a few counts. V is TRBV30 and J is TRBJ1-1; D unclear. The germline CDR1 and CDR2 sequences are GTSNPN and SVGIG (reference sequence). The germline V and J ends were trimmed by 0 bases and 1 base, with 15 bases remaining between them. There are 16 residues in the CDR3. The CDR3 sequence is CAWSVLEIPWNTEAFF. Here the CDR3 DNA reads TGTGCCTGGAGTGTACTAGAGATCCCCTGGAACACTGAAGCTTTCTTT.